The 20 T cell receptor beta chains below were found in one sample sequenced in a study of regulatory T cells in long-lasting Graves disease. For TCR beta, libraries came from iRepertoire HTBI primers and Arm-PCR of CDR3 regions. In TCRdb, the multiplex PCR reads were re-called with MiXCR into one record per CDR3 protein. The sample has more than 650,000 distinct CDR3 sequences, around 30% seen once. The time point here: persistent/refractory GD, antithyroid drugs over 5 years with positive TRAb. The TCR library was prepared using RNA isolated from PBMCs. The specimen comprised peripheral blood mononuclear cells (PBMCs), sampled when the disease was refractory, from a patient treated with antithyroid drugs. The receptors were gathered from a female donor with Graves disease.

The chain is built from TRBV6-1 and TRBJ2-7; D remains ambiguous. This CDR3 spans 13 amino acids. V lost 9 bases and J 2 bases, leaving 14 bases between the germline ends. The germline CDR1 and CDR2 sequences are MNHNS and SASEGT. CDR3 amino acids: CASTDSLTYEQYF. CDR3 nucleotides: TGTGCCAGTACCGACTCCCTTACCTACGAGCAGTACTTC.

This chain uses TRBV30 with TRBJ1-1; D gene unclear. Looked up from germline, CDR1 is GTSNPN and CDR2 is SVGIG (reference sequence). This CDR3 contains 14 residues. V was shortened by 8 bases and J by 0 bases, with 16 bases between the two germline ends. CDR3 sequence reads: CARVPQSMNTEAFF. The CDR3 nucleotides read TGTGCCAGAGTACCACAGTCTATGAACACTGAAGCTTTCTTT.

This clonotype showed up just a few times. The chain is built from TRBV5-1 and TRBJ2-2; D may be TRBD1 or TRBD2 (6 bases each). There are 16 residues in the CDR3. The V and J ends lost 2 bases and 4 bases respectively, with 15 bases between them. From germline, CDR1 is SGHRS and CDR2 YFSETQ. In nucleotides, the CDR3 is TGCGCCAGCAGCTTACGGGGGCCGGGGACCACCGGGGAGCTGTTTTTT. Amino acids: CASSLRGPGTTGELFF. Full variable domain (remainder filled in from reference TRBV5-1 and TRBJ2-2): KAGVTQTPRYLIKTRGQQVTLSCSPISGHRSVSWYQQTPGQGLQFLFEYFSETQRNKGNFPGRFSGRQFSNSRSEMNVSTLELGDSALYLCASSLRGPGTTGELFFGEGSRLTVL.

This chain links TRBV27 with TRBJ1-2, with D possibly TRBD1 on 6 matching bases. The CDR3 has 14 amino acids. The V and J ends lost 4 bases and 3 bases respectively, with 12 bases between them. Germline V gives CDR1 MNHEY, CDR2 SMNVEV (reference sequence). In nucleotides, the CDR3 is TGTGCCAGCAGTTGGGGGGGCGCGTACTATGGCTACACCTTC. It specifies CASSWGGAYYGYTF.

The J gene is TRBJ1-1, the V gene TRBV4-2; D unresolved. Trimming removed 4 bases from V and 3 bases from J, with 15 bases in between. There are 15 residues in the CDR3. CDR1 is LGHNA and CDR2 is YNFKEQ in the germline V gene. The CDR3 sequence is CASSPDQTGYTEAFF. CDR3 sequence (DNA): TGTGCCAGCAGCCCGGATCAGACTGGCTACACTGAAGCTTTCTTT.

A few counts support this clonotype. V gene TRBV30 combines with J gene TRBJ2-7; D is uncertain. Germline assignment: CDR1 GTSNPN and CDR2 SVGIG (reference sequence). CDR3 length: 13 amino acids. V gave up 2 bases and J gave up 8 bases, with 16 bases separating them. CDR3 sequence (DNA): TGTGCCTGGAGTCATACTGACGGTGGCAAGCAGTACTTC. Amino acid sequence: CAWSHTDGGKQYF.

J is TRBJ1-1 and V is TRBV29-1; perhaps TRBD1 as D (5 bases). The ends were cut back, 5 bases at V and 2 bases at J, with 15 bases in the middle. The CDR3 extends over 14 amino acids. The germline gives CDR1 SQVTM, CDR2 ANQGSEA. The CDR3 DNA reads as TGCAGCGTTCTCGGAAGGGGCAGTAACACTGAAGCTTTCTTT. Translated: CSVLGRGSNTEAFF.

In its sample, this clonotype was seen many times. This chain connects TRBV12-3 or TRBV12-4 to TRBJ1-2; 8 nucleotides line up with TRBD1. V dropped 5 bases and J dropped 8; count of bases not matched to a gene: 4. The CDR3 consists of 12 residues. CDR3 residues: CASSADRVGYTF. In DNA form, the CDR3 reads TGTGCCAGCAGTGCGGACAGGGTCGGCTACACCTTC.

The table lists this clonotype with a few counts. V gene TRBV19 combines with J gene TRBJ2-7; D uncertain. The CDR3 is 11 amino acids. V lost 6 bases to trimming and J lost 7 bases, with 10 bases between them. CDR1 and CDR2 (germline): LNHDA, SQIVND (reference sequence). Here the CDR3 DNA reads TGTGCCAGTAGCGCCTCCAAGGAGCAGTACTTC. It specifies CASSASKEQYF.

This clonotype has just a few counts. This chain links TRBV12-3 or TRBV12-4 with TRBJ2-2; D possibly corresponds to TRBD1 (6 bases). CDR3 length equals 14 residues. V lost 7 bases, J lost 3 bases, and 12 bases lay in between. CDR3 protein: CASTRDTHTGELFF. The CDR3 DNA sequence: TGTGCCAGCACCAGGGACACTCACACCGGGGAGCTGTTTTTT.

The J gene is TRBJ1-1, the V gene TRBV5-1; 7 nucleotides align to TRBD1. Trimming removed 5 bases from V and 4 bases from J; junction bases left unmatched: 8. Germline V lookup: CDR1 SGHRS, CDR2 YFSETQ. The CDR3 runs to 14 residues. CDR3: CASRPTGVVTEAFF. The CDR3 DNA is TGCGCCAGCAGGCCTACAGGGGTGGTCACTGAAGCTTTCTTT.

This clonotype appeared once. V and J are TRBV7-3 and TRBJ2-3; 13 positions agree with TRBD2. The junction had 3 bases not matched to a gene; V was cut back by 5 bases and J by 1 base. The CDR3 extends over 16 amino acids. In germline, CDR1 is SGHTA, CDR2 FQGTGA. CDR3 residues: CASSTGLAGGTDTQYF. The CDR3 DNA reads as TGTGCCAGCAGCACCGGACTAGCGGGAGGCACAGATACGCAGTATTTT.

There are a few counts of this clonotype. The chain couples TRBV6-5 to TRBJ1-2, with 9 bases identical to TRBD1. V was clipped by 1 base and J by 6 bases; unmatched bases: 6. Germline CDR1 reads MNHEY; CDR2 reads SVGAGI. CDR3 length: 15 residues. CDR3 residues: CASSYWGQGLDGYTF. DNA for the CDR3: TGTGCCAGCAGTTACTGGGGACAGGGTTTGGATGGCTACACCTTC.

V and J are TRBV20-1 and TRBJ2-4, with D possibly matching TRBD1 (6 bases). Trimming left V 8 bases short and J 1 base short, with 12 bases between. CDR3 length: 13 residues. Germline assignment: CDR1 DFQATT and CDR2 SNEGSKA (reference sequence). The CDR3 sequence: CSSYRDAKNIQYF. The DNA for the CDR3 is TGCAGTTCGTACAGGGACGCCAAAAACATTCAGTACTTC.

Ten or more counts support this clonotype. The chain couples TRBV28 to TRBJ1-1; D uncertain. The CDR3 covers 14 residues. Germline V gene sequence: CDR1 MDHEN, CDR2 SYDVKM. Trimming removed 4 bases at V and 1 base at J, with 10 bases between. In DNA form, the CDR3 reads TGTGCCAGCAGTTCACCCACAGAGAACACTGAAGCTTTCTTT. Protein sequence: CASSSPTENTEAFF.

The chain couples TRBV7-2 to TRBJ1-5, with 7 bases lining up with TRBD1. The CDR3 has 17 amino acids. Germline lookup yields CDR1 SGHTA and CDR2 FQGNSA. V lost 1 base, J lost 4 bases, and 10 bases stayed unmatched. The chain's CDR3 is CASSLGAGTVKNQPQHF. CDR3 sequence (DNA): TGTGCCAGCAGCTTAGGCGCCGGGACAGTAAAAAATCAGCCCCAGCATTTT.

The chain has TRBV19 and TRBJ2-7; possible D gene TRBD2, 6 bases. The CDR3 totals 13 residues. From germline, CDR1 is LNHDA and CDR2 SQIVND (reference sequence). Trimming pared 4 bases from V and 2 bases from J, leaving 9 bases between. The CDR3 loop reads CASSTLATYEQYF. CDR3 nucleotide sequence: TGTGCCAGTAGTACCCTAGCGACCTACGAGCAGTACTTC.

This clonotype has only a few counts. This rearrangement joins TRBV19 to TRBJ1-1; D possibly corresponds to TRBD1 (6 bases). CDR1 and CDR2 (germline): LNHDA, SQIVND (reference sequence). The CDR3 covers 13 residues. V was trimmed by 5 bases and J by 5 bases, leaving 12 bases between them. CDR3 sequence reads: CASSAQGRTEAFF. The CDR3 DNA is TGTGCCAGTAGTGCACAGGGTCGGACTGAAGCTTTCTTT.

This clonotype was counted many times. This rearrangement joins TRBV11-2 to TRBJ2-7; TRBD2 agrees at 8 bases. The CDR3 loop spans 14 amino acids. CDR1 and CDR2 (germline): SGHAT, FQNNGV. J was trimmed by 6 bases and V by 11 bases; bases with no gene match: 15. The CDR3 here is CAEEGLGTGSEQYF. The CDR3 DNA is TGTGCCGAGGAGGGACTAGGGACGGGGAGCGAGCAGTACTTC.

As for this clonotype: This may come from a read error, since a much larger clone is one base off. The chain has TRBV7-9 and TRBJ1-5; TRBD1 is a possible D gene (6 bases). The CDR3 spans 13 residues. The germline V gene encodes CDR1 SEHNR and CDR2 FQNEAQ (reference sequence). The CDR3 DNA sequence: TGTGCCAGCAGCTTAGGGGACAATCAGCCCCAGCGTTTT. It yields the protein CASSLGDNQPQRF.